Each of the 17 T cell receptor beta chains below was sequenced from the same sample in a study of shared clonotypes between healthy human individuals (TCRdb year 2020). Libraries were prepared through the immunoSEQ multiplex PCR assay. The clones in this table, taken by TCRdb from immuneACCESS, are in-frame only. Not every clone is retained; where verified, under half of the shortfall comes from an unresolved V gene, and the cause of the rest is unknown. The sample table contains approximately 2.5 million clones; only one count was recorded for 93% of them. 0.36% of the sample lies in the top ten. Sequencing input: naive CD4+ T cells from PBMCs. The label giving this sample's cell subset or site can be read as: CD45RA+ positively selected. The receptors come from a man between 18 and 29 years old in good health. Some clones in this sample may be carry-over from other donors' samples.

This chain uses TRBV7-2 with TRBJ1-1; D unclear. CDR3 length: 14 amino acids. Germline V lookup: CDR1 SGHTA, CDR2 FQGNSA. The germline V and J ends were trimmed by 2 bases and 3 bases, with 10 bases remaining between them. The CDR3 sequence: CASSLRSQDTEAFF. CDR3 bases: TGTGCCAGCAGCTTAAGGTCGCAGGACACTGAAGCTTTCTTT.

V and J are TRBV25-1 and TRBJ1-1; a weak D match, TRBD1 (5 bases). Trimming took 2 bases from V and 5 from J, leaving 15 bases between them. CDR1 MGHDK and CDR2 SYGVNS come from the germline V gene. The CDR3 spans 15 residues. CDR3 coding DNA: TGTGCCAGCAGTGAACAGGGTCGAGGGATGACTGAAGCTTTCTTT. Amino acids: CASSEQGRGMTEAFF.

The V call is TRBV7-2, the J call TRBJ2-7, with D perhaps matching TRBD2 (6 bases). The ends were cut back, 1 base at V and 4 bases at J, with 14 bases in the middle. The CDR3 totals 15 residues. Germline CDR1 SGHTA, CDR2 FQGNSA. The CDR3 region has the DNA TGTGCCAGCAGCTTAGGTGGAGCTAGCGTGTACGAGCAGTACTTC. It translates to CASSLGGASVYEQYF. The full variable domain, completed using reference TRBV7-2 and TRBJ2-7, is GAGVSQSPSNKVTEKGKDVELRCDPISGHTALYWYRQSLGQGLEFLIYFQGNSAPDKSGLPSDRFSAERTGGSVSTLTIQRTQQEDSAVYLCASSLGGASVYEQYFGPGTRLTVT.

In regard to this clone: The same CDR3 arises from other DNA sequences in this sample as well. J is TRBJ2-3 and V is TRBV6-6, with TRBD2 matching over 8 bases. This CDR3 contains 14 residues. CDR1 MNHNY and CDR2 SVGAGI come from the germline V gene (reference sequence). Trimming removed 5 bases from V and 0 bases from J; junction bases left unmatched: 1. In DNA, the CDR3 is TGTGCCAGCAGTCCTAGCGGGAGCACAGATACGCAGTATTTT. It encodes CASSPSGSTDTQYF.

This sequence joins TRBV4-1 and TRBJ2-1; 9 bases line up with TRBD2. The CDR3 runs 20 residues. CDR1 MGHRA and CDR2 YSYEKL come from the germline V gene. Unmatched junction bases numbered 15, after V lost 0 bases and J lost 3 bases. The CDR3 region has the DNA TGCGCCAGCAGCCAAGATGGGCTAACCCTCTGGCGGGAGGGCTACAATGAGCAGTTCTTC. This gives the protein CASSQDGLTLWREGYNEQFF.

The chain couples TRBV14 to TRBJ1-2, with a possible D match to TRBD1 (5 bases). The length of the CDR3 is 13 residues. The V gene's germline CDR1 is SGHDN and CDR2 FVKESK. V was shortened by 4 bases and J by 4 bases, with 10 bases between the two germline ends. The CDR3 DNA follows: TGTGCCAGCAGCCTCTTGGGGACCTATGGCTACACCTTC. This codes for CASSLLGTYGYTF.

This chain joins TRBV2 and TRBJ2-2; the D gene is possibly TRBD2 (6 bases). Germline V lookup: CDR1 SNHLY, CDR2 FYNNEI. The CDR3 sequence is 16 residues long. The V end lost 6 bases, the J end lost 6 bases, and 20 bases lay between the germline ends. The CDR3 coding sequence is TGTGCCAGCAGCCCTCGGGCCTTAGGAGGGGCCGGGGAGCTGTTTTTT. This translates into CASSPRALGGAGELFF.

A single count supports this clone. This chain connects TRBV28 to TRBJ1-5, with D uncertain. This CDR3 comprises 13 residues. Germline CDR1 MDHEN, CDR2 SYDVKM. V shed 7 bases and J shed 1 base, with 8 bases lying between them. CDR3 amino acids: CASMGGSNQPQHF. The CDR3 DNA reads TGTGCCAGCATGGGTGGAAGCAATCAGCCCCAGCATTTT.

The V gene is TRBV28, the J gene TRBJ1-1, with TRBD1 as a possible D gene (6 bases). The germline CDR1 and CDR2 sequences are MDHEN and SYDVKM. Trimming shortened V by 5 bases and J by 8 bases, and 9 bases separated the two germline ends. CDR3 length: 11 amino acids. This chain's CDR3 is CASSGQKEAFF. In DNA form, the CDR3 reads TGTGCCAGCAGTGGACAGAAAGAAGCTTTCTTT. Full variable domain (rest looked up from reference TRBV28 and TRBJ1-1): DVKVTQSSRYLVKRTGEKVFLECVQDMDHENMFWYRQDPGLGLRLIYFSYDVKMKEKGDIPEGYSVSREKKERFSLILESASTNQTSMYLCASSGQKEAFFGQGTRLTVV.

The chain links TRBV10-3 to TRBJ2-7; TRBD1 matches at 9 bases. CDR1 and CDR2 (germline): ENHRY, SYGVKD. V was pared by 10 bases and J by 4 bases, with 11 bases of the junction left unmatched. The CDR3 has 14 amino acids. CDR3 residues: CATQDRTGEYEQYF. The CDR3 coding sequence is TGTGCCACTCAGGATAGGACAGGGGAGTACGAGCAGTACTTC.

V gene TRBV10-3 combines with J gene TRBJ2-1; 7 nucleotides align to TRBD2. In germline, CDR1 is ENHRY, CDR2 SYGVKD. CDR3 length equals 20 residues. Trimming at V came to 3 bases and at J to 4 bases, leaving 21 bases not matched to a gene. DNA for the CDR3: TGTGCCATCAGTGATGTCGTGGGAGGGCGCCCAAACACCAAATACAATGAGCAGTTCTTC. Protein sequence: CAISDVVGGRPNTKYNEQFF.

The chain joins TRBV19 to TRBJ1-1, with D maybe TRBD1 (5 bases). Between the trimmed V and J ends, which lost 8 bases and 6 bases, there was a span of 22 bases. The CDR3 has 15 amino acids. CDR1 is LNHDA, CDR2 SQIVND, per germline (reference sequence). CDR3 DNA sequence: TGTGCCAGTTCTCCGTCTATCAGGGTATCATCTGAAGCTTTCTTT. Residues: CASSPSIRVSSEAFF.

The chain combines TRBV6-1 with TRBJ2-7, with 7 nucleotides matching TRBD2. The trim removed 6 bases at V and 2 bases at J, leaving 10 bases unmatched. The germline gives CDR1 MNHNS, CDR2 SASEGT. This CDR3 has 15 residues. CDR3 residues: CASRVGGPVPYEQYF. The CDR3 bases are TGTGCCAGCAGGGTGGGAGGGCCCGTCCCCTACGAGCAGTACTTC.

This chain uses TRBV28 with TRBJ2-1; D not resolved. Trimming took 1 base from V and 8 from J, leaving 9 bases between them. The CDR3 is made up of 13 amino acids. Germline CDR1 is MDHEN and CDR2 is SYDVKM. CDR3 sequence reads: CASSLLTVYEQFF. The CDR3 DNA reads as TGTGCCAGCAGTTTATTGACGGTTTATGAGCAGTTCTTC.

The chain joins TRBV18 to TRBJ2-7; D perhaps matches TRBD2 (6 bases). From germline, CDR1 is KGHSH and CDR2 LQKENI. Between the trimmed V and J ends, which lost 4 bases and 5 bases, there was a span of 18 bases. This CDR3 has 15 residues. For the CDR3, the DNA is TGTGCCAGCTCACGGTCGGTGGGGGGAGTCCACGAGCAGTACTTC. Translated, it gives CASSRSVGGVHEQYF. Together with reference TRBV18 and TRBJ2-7, the CDR3 gives the full variable domain: NAGVMQNPRHLVRRRGQEARLRCSPMKGHSHVYWYRQLPEEGLKFMVYLQKENIIDESGMPKERFSAEFPKEGPSILRIQQVVRGDSAAYFCASSRSVGGVHEQYFGPGTRLTVT.

This clone was found once. The chain uses TRBV7-3 and TRBJ2-3; no clear D. There are 16 residues in the CDR3. Per the germline V gene, CDR1 is SGHTA and CDR2 is FQGTGA. Trimming removed 1 base from V and 0 bases from J, with 11 bases in between. This CDR3 is CASSLRGVGSTDTQYF. The DNA of the CDR3 is TGTGCCAGCAGCTTAAGAGGCGTGGGAAGCACAGATACGCAGTATTTT. The whole variable domain, filled in from reference TRBV7-3 and TRBJ2-3, reads GAGVSQTPSNKVTEKGKYVELRCDPISGHTALYWYRQSLGQGPEFLIYFQGTGAADDSGLPNDRFFAVRPEGSVSTLKIQRTERGDSAVYLCASSLRGVGSTDTQYFGPGTRLTVL.

The rearrangement uses TRBV10-1 and TRBJ1-1; D might be TRBD1 (6 bases). Germline assignment: CDR1 WNHNN and CDR2 SYGVQD (reference sequence). The CDR3 covers 14 residues. Deletions cut 5 bases from V and 4 bases from J, with 14 bases between. The CDR3 bases are TGCGCCAGCAGTCGGGGGGGGCCGGGCACTGAAGCTTTCTTT. It codes for CASSRGGPGTEAFF.